This T cell receptor beta chain was profiled in a study of blood T cells in healthy people across ages. With a J-beta primer mix and a sample-barcoded 5' primer, a second PCR ran 7 to 11 cycles. All samples yielded 2.5 million or more CDR3-containing paired-end reads. TCRdb independently ran MiXCR on the 5' RACE reads; one entry per CDR3 protein. Altogether roughly 1.5 million distinct CDR3 sequences are present, approximately 42% being singletons, with the ten largest covering 4%. This clonotype was observed many times. Its antigen is not identified. Trimming cost V 0 bases and J 8 bases, with 14 bases left between them. The CDR3 is 15 amino acids. The germline V gene has CDR1 SNHLY and CDR2 FYNNEI. Each sample gave at least 7 million isolated PBMCs. The study's findings and limits: When set beside aged donors, long-lived donors presented more naive CD4+ cells and higher diversity. Estimates of total diversity, which came from one million sequenced T cells, were considered to be underestimates.

The chain uses TRBV2 and TRBJ2-1; tentatively, D is TRBD1 or TRBD2 (5 bases each). This clonotype was obtained from a woman aged 18-29 years in good health. Sequencing was performed on blood. This chain's CDR3 is CASSEAGTSLDEQFF. The CDR3 nucleotides are TGTGCCAGCAGTGAAGCTGGGACGTCCCTCGATGAGCAGTTCTTC.